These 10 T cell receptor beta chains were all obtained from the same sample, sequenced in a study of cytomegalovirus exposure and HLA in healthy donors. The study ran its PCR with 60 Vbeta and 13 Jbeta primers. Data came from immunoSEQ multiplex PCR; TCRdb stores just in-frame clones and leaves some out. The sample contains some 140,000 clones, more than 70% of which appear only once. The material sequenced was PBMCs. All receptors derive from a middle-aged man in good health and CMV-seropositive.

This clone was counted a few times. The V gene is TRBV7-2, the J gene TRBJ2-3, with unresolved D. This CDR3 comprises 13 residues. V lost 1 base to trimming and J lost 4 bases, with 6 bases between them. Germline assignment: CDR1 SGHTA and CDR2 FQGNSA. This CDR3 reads CASSLDAPDTQYF. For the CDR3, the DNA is TGTGCCAGCAGCTTAGATGCGCCAGATACGCAGTATTTT.

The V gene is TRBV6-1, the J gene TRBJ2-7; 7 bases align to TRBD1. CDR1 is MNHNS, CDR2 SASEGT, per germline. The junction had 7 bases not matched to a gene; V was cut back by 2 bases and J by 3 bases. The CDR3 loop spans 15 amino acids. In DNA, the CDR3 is TGTGCCAGCAGTGAAATAGGGGGACAGAACTACGAGCAGTACTTC. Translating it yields CASSEIGGQNYEQYF.

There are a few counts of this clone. The CDR3 DNA is TGTGCCAGCAGCTCGGACAGGAACAATGGCTACACCTTC. This translates into CASSSDRNNGYTF. V usage is TRBV5-4 and J usage is TRBJ1-2, with 7 bases aligning to TRBD1. The CDR3 consists of 13 residues. CDR1 SGHNT and CDR2 YYREEE come from the germline V gene (reference sequence). Trimming removed 3 bases from V and 6 bases from J; junction bases left unmatched: 5.

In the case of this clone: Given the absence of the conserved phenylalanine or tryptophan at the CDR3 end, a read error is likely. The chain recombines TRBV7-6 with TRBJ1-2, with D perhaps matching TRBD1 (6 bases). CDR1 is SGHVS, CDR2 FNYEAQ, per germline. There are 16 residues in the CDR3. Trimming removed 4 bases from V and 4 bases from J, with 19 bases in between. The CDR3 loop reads CASSSGQNVPFYGYTS. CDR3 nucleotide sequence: TGTGCCAGCAGCTCAGGACAGAACGTTCCGTTCTATGGCTACACCTCC.

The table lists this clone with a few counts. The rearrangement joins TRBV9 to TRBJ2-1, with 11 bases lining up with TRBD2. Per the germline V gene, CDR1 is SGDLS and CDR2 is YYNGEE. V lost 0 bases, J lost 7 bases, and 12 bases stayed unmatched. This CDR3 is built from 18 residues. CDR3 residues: CASSVGGSGGALANEQFF. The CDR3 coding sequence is TGTGCCAGCAGCGTAGGAGGTAGCGGGGGGGCTTTAGCAAATGAGCAGTTCTTC.

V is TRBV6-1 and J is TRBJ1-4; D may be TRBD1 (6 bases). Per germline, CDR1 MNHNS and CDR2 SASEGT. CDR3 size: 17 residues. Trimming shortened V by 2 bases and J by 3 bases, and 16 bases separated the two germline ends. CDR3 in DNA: TGTGCCAGCAGTGAAAGGCGTATGGGGGCAGCTAATGAAAAACTGTTTTTT. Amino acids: CASSERRMGAANEKLFF.

The CDR3 sequence is CASSIGVEGNTIYF. The CDR3 DNA sequence: TGTGCCAGCAGCATAGGGGTGGAGGGAAACACCATATATTTT. The chain uses TRBV6-6 and TRBJ1-3, with D tentatively TRBD1 (5 bases). Trimming pared 6 bases from V and 4 bases from J, leaving 13 bases between. Germline V gene data show CDR1 as MNHNY and CDR2 as SVGAGI (reference sequence). CDR3 length: 14 amino acids.

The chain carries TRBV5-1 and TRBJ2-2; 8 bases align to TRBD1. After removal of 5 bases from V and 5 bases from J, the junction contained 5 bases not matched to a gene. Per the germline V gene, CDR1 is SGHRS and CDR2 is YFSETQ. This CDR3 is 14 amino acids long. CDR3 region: CASSRTGSTGELFF. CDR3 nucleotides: TGCGCCAGCAGTCGGACAGGGTCAACCGGGGAGCTGTTTTTT.

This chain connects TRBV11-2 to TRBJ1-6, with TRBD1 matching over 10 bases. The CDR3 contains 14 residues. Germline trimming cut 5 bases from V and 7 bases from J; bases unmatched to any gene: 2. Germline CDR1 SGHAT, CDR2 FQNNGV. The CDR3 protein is CASSRTGGNSPLHF. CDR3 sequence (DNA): TGTGCCAGCAGCAGGACAGGGGGGAATTCACCCCTCCACTTT.

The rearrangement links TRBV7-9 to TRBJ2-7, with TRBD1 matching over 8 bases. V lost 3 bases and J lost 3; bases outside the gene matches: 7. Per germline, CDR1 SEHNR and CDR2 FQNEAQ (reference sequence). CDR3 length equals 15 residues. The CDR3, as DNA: TGTGCCAGCAGCTTGACAGGGGACCCCTTCTACGAGCAGTACTTC. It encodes CASSLTGDPFYEQYF.